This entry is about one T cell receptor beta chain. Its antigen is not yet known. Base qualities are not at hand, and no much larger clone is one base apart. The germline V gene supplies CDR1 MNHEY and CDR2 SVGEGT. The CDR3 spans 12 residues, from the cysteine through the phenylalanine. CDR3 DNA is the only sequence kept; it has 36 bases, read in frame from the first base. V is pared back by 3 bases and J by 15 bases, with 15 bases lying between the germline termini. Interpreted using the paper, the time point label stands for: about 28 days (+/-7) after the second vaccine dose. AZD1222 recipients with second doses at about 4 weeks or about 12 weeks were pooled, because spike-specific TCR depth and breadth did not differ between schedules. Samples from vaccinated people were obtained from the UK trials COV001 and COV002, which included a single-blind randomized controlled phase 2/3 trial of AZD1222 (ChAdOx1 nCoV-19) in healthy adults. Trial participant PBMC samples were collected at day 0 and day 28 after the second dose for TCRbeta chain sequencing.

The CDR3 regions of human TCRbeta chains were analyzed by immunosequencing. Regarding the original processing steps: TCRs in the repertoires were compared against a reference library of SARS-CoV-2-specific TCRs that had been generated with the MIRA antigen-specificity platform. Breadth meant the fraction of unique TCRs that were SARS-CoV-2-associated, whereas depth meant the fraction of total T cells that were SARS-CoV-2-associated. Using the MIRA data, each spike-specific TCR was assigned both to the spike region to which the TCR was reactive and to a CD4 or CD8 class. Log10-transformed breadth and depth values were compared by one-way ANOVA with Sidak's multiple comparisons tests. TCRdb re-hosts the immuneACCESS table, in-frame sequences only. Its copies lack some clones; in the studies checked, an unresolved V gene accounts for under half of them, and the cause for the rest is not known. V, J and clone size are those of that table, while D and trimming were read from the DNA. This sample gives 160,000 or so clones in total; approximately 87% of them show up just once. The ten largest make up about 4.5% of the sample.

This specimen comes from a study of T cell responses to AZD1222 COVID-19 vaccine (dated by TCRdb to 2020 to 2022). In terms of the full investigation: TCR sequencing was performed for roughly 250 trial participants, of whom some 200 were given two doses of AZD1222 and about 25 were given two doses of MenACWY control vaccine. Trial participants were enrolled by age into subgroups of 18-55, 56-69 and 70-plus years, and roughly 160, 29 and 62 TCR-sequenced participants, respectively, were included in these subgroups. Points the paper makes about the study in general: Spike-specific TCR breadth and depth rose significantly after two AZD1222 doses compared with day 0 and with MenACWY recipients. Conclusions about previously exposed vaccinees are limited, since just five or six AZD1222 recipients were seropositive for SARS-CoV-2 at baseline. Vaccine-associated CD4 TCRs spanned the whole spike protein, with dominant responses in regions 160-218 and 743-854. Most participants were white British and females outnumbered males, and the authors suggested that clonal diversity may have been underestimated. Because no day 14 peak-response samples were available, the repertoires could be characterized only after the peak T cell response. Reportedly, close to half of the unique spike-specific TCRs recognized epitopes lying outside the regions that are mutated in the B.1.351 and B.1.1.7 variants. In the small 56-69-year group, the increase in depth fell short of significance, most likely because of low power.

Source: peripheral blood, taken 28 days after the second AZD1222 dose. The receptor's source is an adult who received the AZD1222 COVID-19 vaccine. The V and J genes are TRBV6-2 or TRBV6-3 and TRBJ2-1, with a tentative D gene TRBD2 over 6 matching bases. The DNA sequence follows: TGTGCCAGCAGTTATGCGGGACTTAACATGTTCTTC. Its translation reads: CASSYAGLNMFF.